The 24 T cell receptor beta chains below come from one sample, sequenced in a study of OX40 agonist ivuxolimab in advanced cancers. Method: immunoSEQ multiplex PCR; TCRdb's copy keeps in-frame clones and lacks some. The sample has 50,000 to 65,000 clones, around 81% seen once. The sample here was CD4+ or CD8+ T cells sorted from blood, taken in a trial of the OX40 agonist ivuxolimab. The receptors derive from an adult with an advanced solid tumor such as melanoma, head and neck, liver or kidney cancer.

CDR3 nucleotide sequence: TGCGCCAGCAGCCTTCAGGAGGGTGAGCAGTTCTTC. Amino acids: CASSLQEGEQFF. The V gene is TRBV4-3, the J gene TRBJ2-1; D perhaps matches TRBD2 (6 bases). The CDR3 extends over 12 amino acids. The V end was cut by 4 bases, the J end by 9 bases, with 10 bases between. Germline V gene data show CDR1 as LGHNA and CDR2 as YSLEER.

The chain employs TRBV2 and TRBJ2-7; 10 bases are a match to TRBD1. Germline-derived CDR1 and CDR2 are SNHLY and FYNNEI. The V and J ends lost 0 bases and 1 base, in that order; junction bases with no gene match: 3. The CDR3 consists of 16 residues. The CDR3 nucleotides read TGTGCCAGCAGTGAAGCAGGACAGGGGGATTCCTACGAGCAGTACTTC. It codes for CASSEAGQGDSYEQYF.

The chain recombines TRBV7-9 with TRBJ1-6; D might be TRBD1 (6 bases). With 10 bases removed from V and 9 bases from J, the gap between germline ends came to 7 bases. Germline CDR1 SEHNR, CDR2 FQNEAQ (reference sequence). The CDR3 covers 10 residues. CDR3 coding DNA: TGTGCCACAGGGGTTTCACCCCTCCACTTT. This gives the protein CATGVSPLHF.

Only one count was recorded for this clone. The rearrangement uses TRBV27 and TRBJ1-5; TRBD1 matches at 7 bases. V was pared by 3 bases and J by 6 bases, with 11 bases of the junction left unmatched. Germline V gives CDR1 MNHEY, CDR2 SMNVEV (reference sequence). This CDR3 is 16 amino acids long. This chain's CDR3 is CASSFVAGGRAQPQHF. The CDR3 DNA is TGTGCCAGCAGTTTTGTGGCAGGGGGAAGAGCTCAGCCCCAGCATTTT.

In its sample, this clone was seen once. Here the CDR3 reads CASRLDGSNYGYTF. CDR3 DNA sequence: TGTGCCAGCAGACTGGACGGGTCTAACTATGGCTACACCTTC. The rearrangement uses TRBV6-1 and TRBJ1-2; D remains unclear. The germline CDR1 and CDR2 sequences are MNHNS and SASEGT. The CDR3 consists of 14 residues. V was shortened by 6 bases and J by 0 bases, with 11 bases between the two germline ends.

The chain combines TRBV15 with TRBJ1-1, with a possible D match to TRBD1 (5 bases). Trimming left V 5 bases short and J 0 bases short, with 13 bases between. Germline V gives CDR1 LNHNV, CDR2 YYDKDF (reference sequence). This CDR3 contains 15 residues. The CDR3 sequence is CATSAGRPMNTEAFF. The DNA for the CDR3 is TGTGCCACCAGCGCGGGACGGCCTATGAACACTGAAGCTTTCTTT.

This clone was detected only once. V usage is TRBV7-2 and J usage is TRBJ2-7; D gene uncertain. The V end was cut by 3 bases, the J end by 5 bases, with 8 bases between. The V gene's germline CDR1 is SGHTA and CDR2 FQGNSA. The CDR3 contains 12 residues. CDR3 nucleotide sequence: TGTGCCAGCAGCTTTTCAGGCGACGAGCAGTACTTC. This encodes CASSFSGDEQYF.

This chain links TRBV4-3 with TRBJ1-2; D is uncertain. The V and J ends lost 0 bases and 7 bases respectively, with 15 bases between them. The germline V gene encodes CDR1 LGHNA and CDR2 YSLEER. CDR3 length: 15 residues. The CDR3 reads CASSQDSGRGGGYTF. CDR3 nucleotides: TGCGCCAGCAGCCAAGATTCAGGCCGGGGTGGTGGCTACACCTTC.

The count of this clone is one. This chain connects TRBV11-2 to TRBJ1-1, with D unclear. CDR3 size: 12 residues. The germline CDR1 and CDR2 sequences are SGHAT and FQNNGV. V lost 4 bases and J lost 4, with 7 bases in between. Here the CDR3 reads CASSSETTEAFF. In DNA form, the CDR3 reads TGTGCCAGCAGCTCCGAAACCACTGAAGCTTTCTTT.

This clone was seen only a few times. J is TRBJ1-5 and V is TRBV7-9, with D tentatively TRBD1 (6 bases). The CDR3 has 13 amino acids. Germline assignment: CDR1 SEHNR and CDR2 FQNEAQ (reference sequence). The V end was cut by 5 bases, the J end by 6 bases, with 11 bases between. The chain's CDR3 is CASSAQGGQPQHF. CDR3 bases: TGTGCCAGCAGCGCACAAGGGGGTCAGCCCCAGCATTTT.

The CDR3 here is CASSPPTGTNTF. CDR3 bases: TGTGCCAGCTCACCACCAACAGGGACGAACACCTTC. V gene TRBV18 combines with J gene TRBJ1-2; tentatively, D is TRBD1 (6 bases). V lost 0 bases and J lost 12, with 11 bases in between. Germline V CDR1 and CDR2: KGHSH, LQKENI. The CDR3 sequence is 12 residues long.

The V and J genes are TRBV19 and TRBJ2-7, with 10 bases matching TRBD1. CDR1 and CDR2 (germline): LNHDA, SQIVND (reference sequence). Trimming cost V 6 bases and J 3 bases; bases outside gene matches: 5. The CDR3 covers 14 residues. The CDR3 is CASSGTGANYEQYF. CDR3 bases: TGTGCCAGTAGCGGGACAGGGGCTAACTACGAGCAGTACTTC.

This clone appeared once. The chain is built from TRBV4-2 and TRBJ2-7, with 7 positions matching TRBD1. V shed 4 bases and J 6 bases; nucleotides not matched to a gene: 6. This CDR3 has 13 residues. In germline, CDR1 is LGHNA, CDR2 YNFKEQ. The CDR3 region is CASSPPTGPEQYF. In nucleotides, the CDR3 is TGTGCCAGCAGCCCTCCGACAGGGCCCGAGCAGTACTTC.

This clone was seen a single time. The V gene is TRBV6-1, the J gene TRBJ2-1; 15 bases match TRBD2. Per the germline V gene, CDR1 is MNHNS and CDR2 is SASEGT. The CDR3 length is 18 residues. J was trimmed by 6 bases and V by 2 bases; bases with no gene match: 8. The chain's CDR3 is CASSESGTSGGSGNEQFF. Written as DNA, the CDR3 is TGTGCCAGCAGTGAATCAGGGACTAGCGGGGGGTCAGGCAATGAGCAGTTCTTC.

This clone has more than one count but fewer than ten. This chain links TRBV12-5 with TRBJ1-4; perhaps TRBD1 as D (5 bases). CDR1 is LGHNT, CDR2 FRNRAP, per germline. V lost 3 bases and J lost 7, with 12 bases in between. The CDR3 covers 14 residues. This CDR3 reads CASGLERGGEKLFF. Written as DNA, the CDR3 is TGTGCTAGTGGTTTAGAACGCGGGGGTGAAAAACTGTTTTTT. The full variable domain, rest sourced from reference TRBV12-5 and TRBJ1-4, is DARVTQTPRHKVTEMGQEVTMRCQPILGHNTVFWYRQTMMQGLELLAYFRNRAPLDDSGMPKDRFSAEMPDATLATLKIQPSEPRDSAVYFCASGLERGGEKLFFGSGTQLSVL.

The genes are TRBV7-9 and TRBJ2-1; the match to TRBD1 covers 9 bases. The CDR3 covers 11 residues. Germline V gene data show CDR1 as SEHNR and CDR2 as FQNEAQ (reference sequence). J was trimmed by 16 bases and V by 5 bases; bases with no gene match: 6. CDR3 amino acids: CASSPDRGCFF. The CDR3 nucleotides are TGTGCCAGCAGCCCGGACAGGGGTTGTTTCTTC.

This clone has a handful of counts. The chain joins TRBV2 to TRBJ2-6; weak D call: TRBD1 (6 bases). The CDR3 loop spans 13 amino acids. Trimming took off 11 bases at V and 3 bases at J, with 11 bases between the two ends. Germline V gene sequence: CDR1 SNHLY, CDR2 FYNNEI. The CDR3 reads CARTRGGANVLTF. For the CDR3, the DNA is TGTGCCCGAACCAGGGGTGGGGCCAACGTCCTGACTTTC.

The chain recombines TRBV5-4 with TRBJ2-7; D uncertain. CDR3 length equals 12 residues. Per the germline V gene, CDR1 is SGHNT and CDR2 is YYREEE (reference sequence). V was clipped by 0 bases and J by 4 bases, with 5 bases between them. CDR3 loop: CASSLDAYEQYF. The CDR3 bases are TGTGCCAGCAGCTTGGACGCGTACGAGCAGTACTTC.

The CDR3 spells CASSYQNTREIYGYTF. The CDR3 region has the DNA TGTGCCAGCAGTTACCAAAACACCCGAGAAATCTATGGCTACACCTTC. V and J are TRBV6-5 and TRBJ1-2; unclear D gene. The V end was cut by 2 bases, the J end by 4 bases, with 17 bases between. CDR3 length: 16 amino acids. Germline V gives CDR1 MNHEY, CDR2 SVGAGI.

The V gene is TRBV21-1, the J gene TRBJ2-5; TRBD1, the D gene given by the table, was not confirmed from the DNA. TRBV21-1 is a pseudogene. This CDR3 is built from 18 residues. CDR3 residues: CASSKECVTGQSQETQYF. CDR3 nucleotide sequence: TGTGCCAGCAGCAAAGAATGCGTTACAGGACAGTCCCAAGAGACCCAGTACTTC.

The chain uses TRBV9 and TRBJ1-2; a possible D gene is TRBD1 (6 bases). The CDR3 covers 15 residues. V was cut by 4 bases and J by 4 bases, with 17 bases left in between. From germline, CDR1 is SGDLS and CDR2 YYNGEE. This CDR3 is CASSTQQGPTYGYTF. Here the CDR3 DNA reads TGTGCCAGCAGCACCCAACAGGGTCCTACCTATGGCTACACCTTC.

The chain is built from TRBV7-6 and TRBJ2-7; TRBD1 agrees at 8 bases. The germline CDR1 and CDR2 sequences are SGHVS and FNYEAQ. The CDR3 has 14 amino acids. V gave up 4 bases and J gave up 4 bases; unmatched junction bases: 6. The CDR3 region has the DNA TGTGCCAGCAGCTCCGGGACAGGACTTTACGAGCAGTACTTC. Its translation: CASSSGTGLYEQYF.

The V and J genes are TRBV19 and TRBJ1-3; D call uncertain. Trimming pared 2 bases from V and 0 bases from J, leaving 5 bases between. The CDR3 length is 14 residues. Germline CDR1 reads LNHDA; CDR2 reads SQIVND (reference sequence). The CDR3 protein is CASSISSSGNTIYF. The CDR3 DNA sequence: TGTGCCAGTAGTATATCCAGCTCTGGAAACACCATATATTTT.

CDR3 in DNA: TGTGCCAGCAGCTTAAGGGGCCTCACATCCTACAATGAGCAGTTCTTC. It is translated as CASSLRGLTSYNEQFF. The rearrangement links TRBV7-2 to TRBJ2-1, with TRBD1 as a possible D gene (5 bases). V lost 2 bases and J lost 1, with 12 bases in between. This CDR3 has 16 residues. Germline V gene lookup returns CDR1 SGHTA and CDR2 FQGNSA.